The sequence of this TCR beta chain was determined in a study of T cells after yellow fever vaccination. TCRdb re-called the 5' RACE reads through MiXCR, storing one row per CDR3 protein. The table includes a few hundred thousand distinct CDR3 sequences, around 6.8% detected once. This clonotype was seen a few times. The sample in question was PBMCs, obtained 45 days after the first yellow fever vaccination. The sequence derives from a young man who received the YFV17D yellow fever vaccine.

The CDR3 sequence: CASSGKTALDEQYF. The CDR3, as DNA: TGTGCCAGCAGCGGAAAGACAGCGTTGGACGAGCAGTACTTC. The V and J genes are TRBV9 and TRBJ2-7, with D possibly matching TRBD1 (5 bases). Between the trimmed V and J ends, which lost 3 bases and 5 bases, there was a span of 15 bases. Germline values: CDR1 SGDLS, CDR2 YYNGEE. The CDR3 consists of 14 residues.